The clone carrying this T cell receptor beta chain was recorded a few times. The antigen is not known. This entry comes from a study of response to subunit inactivated influenza vaccine. Study-level points and caveats: Each seasonal influenza vaccination, the authors suggested, recruits few new T cells.

TCRdb independently ran MiXCR on the RT-PCR reads; one entry per CDR3 protein. This sample carries 170,000 or so distinct CDR3 sequences, about 10% of them seen once, and the ten largest clones take under 40%. Trimming at V came to 1 base and at J to 6 bases, leaving 4 bases not matched to a gene. The CDR3 runs 15 residues. Germline V gives CDR1 MGHDK, CDR2 SYGVNS. This chain uses TRBV25-1 with TRBJ2-7, with 12 bases fitting TRBD2. The specimen comprised CD8+ T cells sorted from PBMCs, sampled about 23 months after vaccination. The receptor's source is a man between 50 and 69 years old who received an inactivated influenza vaccine. For the CDR3, the DNA is TGTGCCAGCAGTGAATCCGGGACTAGCGGGCGCGAGCAGTACTTC. Translating it yields CASSESGTSGREQYF.